A single sample is the source of the 29 T cell receptor beta chains below, sequenced in a study of blood T cell repertoires in COVID-19. Measured with immunoSEQ multiplex PCR; TCRdb has only the in-frame clones, and not every one. The data show some 350,000 clones, with about 87% seen just once and under 6% held by the top ten. The sequenced sample was PBMCs or T cells enriched from blood (not recorded which). Receptors were obtained from a man aged 25-45 years who had recovered from COVID-19.

The rearrangement links TRBV7-6 to TRBJ1-1; 9 bases line up with TRBD1. This CDR3 has 15 amino acids. With 1 base clipped from V and 2 bases from J, the junction kept 2 bases outside the gene matches. Germline CDR1 and CDR2: SGHVS and FNYEAQ. CDR3 bases: TGTGCCAGCAGCTTAGGGGACAGGGTAAACACTGAAGCTTTCTTT. Protein: CASSLGDRVNTEAFF.

The rearrangement joins TRBV7-9 to TRBJ2-4, with D tentatively TRBD1 (6 bases). The CDR3 length is 17 residues. Trimming stripped 1 base from V and 1 base from J, with 14 bases between. In germline, CDR1 is SEHNR, CDR2 FQNEAQ (reference sequence). The CDR3 DNA reads TGTGCCAGCAGCTTAGGTGTAGGGGGTGAGGCCAAAAACATTCAGTACTTC. It codes for CASSLGVGGEAKNIQYF.

The chain is built from TRBV5-4 and TRBJ1-2; no clear D gene. The germline V and J ends were trimmed by 0 bases and 4 bases, with 10 bases remaining between them. The germline V gene has CDR1 SGHNT and CDR2 YYREEE (reference sequence). The CDR3 runs 14 residues. The CDR3 DNA reads as TGTGCCAGCAGCTTGGGCAACGGTGTCTATGGCTACACCTTC. Translating gives CASSLGNGVYGYTF.

This clone appeared once. The chain is built from TRBV7-9 and TRBJ2-1; 8 bases match TRBD1. The CDR3 is 15 amino acids. Germline CDR1 and CDR2: SEHNR and FQNEAQ (reference sequence). The V and J ends lost 5 bases and 2 bases, in that order; junction bases with no gene match: 5. CDR3 sequence reads: CASSLGQGAYNEQFF. CDR3 coding DNA: TGTGCCAGCAGCCTCGGACAGGGCGCCTACAATGAGCAGTTCTTC.

This sequence joins TRBV5-1 and TRBJ1-2; the match to TRBD1 covers 9 bases. Germline V gives CDR1 SGHRS, CDR2 YFSETQ. The length of the CDR3 is 15 residues. V gave up 6 bases and J gave up 3 bases; unmatched junction bases: 9. CDR3 residues: CASTEQGASDYGYTF. CDR3 DNA: TGCGCCAGCACGGAACAGGGGGCGTCGGACTATGGCTACACCTTC.

Concerning this clone itself: This sample also contains other DNA sequences that code for the same CDR3. The chain combines TRBV7-9 with TRBJ2-1, with 8 positions matching TRBD1. The germline gives CDR1 SEHNR, CDR2 FQNEAQ (reference sequence). CDR3 length equals 15 residues. V lost 1 base, J lost 4 bases, and 3 bases stayed unmatched. CDR3 loop: CASSLGQGSYNEQFF. CDR3 DNA sequence: TGTGCCAGCAGCTTAGGACAGGGGTCATACAATGAGCAGTTCTTC.

J is TRBJ1-1 and V is TRBV5-5; TRBD1 is a possible D gene (5 bases). The CDR3 covers 14 residues. Trimming left V 0 bases short and J 3 bases short, with 9 bases between. CDR1 and CDR2 from the germline V gene are SGHKS and YYEKEE (reference sequence). This CDR3 reads CASSLVDSYTEAFF. In DNA form, the CDR3 reads TGTGCCAGCAGCTTGGTCGACAGCTACACTGAAGCTTTCTTT.

This clone has a handful of counts. The gene calls are TRBV18 and TRBJ1-4; D gene ambiguous. Per germline, CDR1 KGHSH and CDR2 LQKENI. This CDR3 is built from 15 residues. V lost 3 bases and J lost 0, with 8 bases in between. The CDR3 DNA reads TGTGCCAGCTCACCTGCCACATCAACTAATGAAAAACTGTTTTTT. Encoded protein: CASSPATSTNEKLFF. Filled out from reference TRBV18 and TRBJ1-4, the complete variable domain reads NAGVMQNPRHLVRRRGQEARLRCSPMKGHSHVYWYRQLPEEGLKFMVYLQKENIIDESGMPKERFSAEFPKEGPSILRIQQVVRGDSAAYFCASSPATSTNEKLFFGSGTQLSVL.

CDR3 protein: CASSHYGGQETQYF. CDR3 DNA: TGTGCCAGTAGCCACTACGGCGGACAAGAGACCCAGTACTTC. The genes are TRBV19 and TRBJ2-5; D unclear. V was cut by 6 bases and J by 2 bases, with 13 bases left in between. This CDR3 has 14 amino acids. CDR1 is LNHDA and CDR2 is SQIVND in the germline V gene (reference sequence).

The CDR3 loop reads CASKGTASYNEQFF. The CDR3 DNA reads as TGTGCCAGTAAAGGGACAGCGTCCTACAATGAGCAGTTCTTC. This chain connects TRBV19 to TRBJ2-1; 7 bases agree with TRBD1. With 7 bases clipped from V and 1 base from J, the junction kept 4 bases outside the gene matches. CDR3 length equals 14 residues. Germline V gives CDR1 LNHDA, CDR2 SQIVND (reference sequence).

The V gene is TRBV28, the J gene TRBJ1-6; no definite D call. The germline gives CDR1 MDHEN, CDR2 SYDVKM. Trimming took off 3 bases at V and 4 bases at J, with 7 bases between the two ends. The CDR3 is 14 residues long. The CDR3 bases are TGTGCCAGCAGTTTTACAGATTATAATTCACCCCTCCACTTT. Translation: CASSFTDYNSPLHF.

This clone has only one observation. The chain couples TRBV6-4 to TRBJ2-3; perhaps TRBD2 as D (6 bases). The CDR3 spans 13 residues. V was pared by 5 bases and J by 2 bases, with 8 bases between. From germline, CDR1 is MRHNA and CDR2 SNTAGT. The CDR3 sequence is CASSRTITDTQYF. The CDR3 nucleotides are TGTGCCAGCAGTCGGACTATCACAGATACGCAGTATTTT.

V is TRBV10-1 and J is TRBJ2-7, with TRBD1 as a possible D gene (5 bases). The length of the CDR3 is 14 residues. Trimming removed 0 bases from V and 5 bases from J, with 11 bases in between. CDR1 WNHNN and CDR2 SYGVQD come from the germline V gene (reference sequence). The CDR3 here is CASSESAGNHEQYF. The CDR3 coding sequence is TGCGCCAGCAGTGAGTCAGCAGGGAACCACGAGCAGTACTTC.

This CDR3 reads CASSLRALSNQPQHF. DNA for the CDR3: TGTGCCAGCAGCTTAAGAGCCCTTAGCAATCAGCCCCAGCATTTT. The V call is TRBV7-8, the J call TRBJ1-5, with unresolved D. Trimming took 2 bases from V and 0 from J, leaving 8 bases between them. Germline V lookup: CDR1 SGHVS, CDR2 FQNEAQ. The CDR3 is made up of 15 amino acids.

The chain is built from TRBV5-5 and TRBJ1-2; D is uncertain. V gave up 1 base and J gave up 5 bases, with 3 bases separating them. The CDR3 has 11 amino acids. Per germline, CDR1 SGHKS and CDR2 YYEKEE (reference sequence). The CDR3 bases are TGTGCCAGCAGCTTGTCTTATGGCTACACCTTC. Translation gives CASSLSYGYTF.

The gene calls are TRBV24-1 and TRBJ1-2, with 7 nucleotides matching TRBD1. CDR1 and CDR2 from the germline V gene are KGHDR and SFDVKD. The CDR3 consists of 15 residues. V lost 4 bases to trimming and J lost 7 bases; unmatched junction nucleotides: 11. In nucleotides, the CDR3 is TGTGCCACCAGTGACACGGGACAGAGACAGGGTGGCTACACCTTC. It specifies CATSDTGQRQGGYTF.

The CDR3 reads CASSQVERGTYEQYF. The CDR3 DNA sequence: TGTGCCAGCAGCCAAGTCGAGCGAGGGACCTACGAGCAGTACTTC. This chain links TRBV4-2 with TRBJ2-7, with a tentative D call TRBD2 (5 bases). The V gene lost 1 base and the J gene lost 2 bases, with 12 bases spanning the gap. The CDR3 spans 15 residues. Germline lookup yields CDR1 LGHNA and CDR2 YNFKEQ.

Written as DNA, the CDR3 is TGTGCCAGCAGTTTGCCAGGGAACGGGGAGCTGTTTTTT. Protein sequence: CASSLPGNGELFF. This chain joins TRBV28 and TRBJ2-2, with a tentative D call TRBD1 (5 bases). The V end lost 3 bases, the J end lost 7 bases, and 9 bases lay between the germline ends. Germline V CDR1 and CDR2: MDHEN, SYDVKM. This CDR3 spans 13 amino acids. Full variable domain (outside the CDR3, taken from reference TRBV28 and TRBJ2-2): DVKVTQSSRYLVKRTGEKVFLECVQDMDHENMFWYRQDPGLGLRLIYFSYDVKMKEKGDIPEGYSVSREKKERFSLILESASTNQTSMYLCASSLPGNGELFFGEGSRLTVL.

The chain combines TRBV15 with TRBJ2-7, with D possibly being TRBD2 (6 bases). The germline V gene encodes CDR1 LNHNV and CDR2 YYDKDF (reference sequence). Trimming shortened V by 3 bases and J by 9 bases, and 27 bases separated the two germline ends. The CDR3 spans 17 residues. The CDR3 sequence is CATSSHRDSFNLRGQYF. CDR3 in DNA: TGTGCCACCAGCAGCCACCGGGACTCATTTAATCTACGAGGGCAGTACTTC.

This clone was recorded only once. V and J are TRBV5-1 and TRBJ2-7; TRBD2 aligns across 9 bases. The germline V gene has CDR1 SGHRS and CDR2 YFSETQ. The J segment lost 2 bases and the V segment lost 1 base, leaving 7 bases of the junction unmatched. CDR3 length equals 16 residues. This CDR3 is CASSLFGTSSTYEQYF. For the CDR3, the DNA is TGCGCCAGCAGCTTGTTCGGGACTAGCTCCACCTACGAGCAGTACTTC.

V gene TRBV6-5 combines with J gene TRBJ1-5; the D is unclear. V dropped 4 bases and J dropped 0 bases, with 10 bases sitting between them. The CDR3 extends over 15 amino acids. Germline assignment: CDR1 MNHEY and CDR2 SVGAGI. CDR3 region: CASSSRRISNQPQHF. CDR3 bases: TGTGCCAGCAGTTCTAGACGGATTAGCAATCAGCCCCAGCATTTT.

This CDR3 reads CASGHTGELFF. In DNA form, the CDR3 reads TGTGCCAGCGGCCACACCGGGGAGCTGTTTTTT. The V gene is TRBV2, the J gene TRBJ2-2; no reliable D call. Germline values: CDR1 SNHLY, CDR2 FYNNEI. The V and J ends lost 8 bases and 3 bases respectively, with 4 bases between them. CDR3 length: 11 amino acids. The full variable domain, its missing parts supplied by reference TRBV2 and TRBJ2-2, is EPEVTQTPSHQVTQMGQEVILRCVPISNHLYFYWYRQILGQKVEFLVSFYNNEISEKSEIFDDQFSVERPDGSNFTLKIRSTKLEDSAMYFCASGHTGELFFGEGSRLTVL.

The chain recombines TRBV28 with TRBJ2-3, with 10 bases aligning to TRBD1. Germline values: CDR1 MDHEN, CDR2 SYDVKM. This CDR3 region has 15 residues. Trimming took 2 bases from V and 10 from J; bases not matched to a gene: 9. The CDR3 here is CASSLRGQGRGSQYF. DNA for the CDR3: TGTGCCAGCAGTTTAAGGGGACAGGGGAGGGGATCGCAGTATTTT.

This clone was seen just once. V gene TRBV28 combines with J gene TRBJ1-1, with 9 bases identical to TRBD1. CDR3 length: 15 amino acids. The germline CDR1 and CDR2 sequences are MDHEN and SYDVKM. Losses at the gene ends were 2 bases for V and 11 bases for J; bases not matched to a gene: 12. The CDR3 reads CASSLGTYRGRGAFF. The CDR3 DNA sequence: TGTGCCAGCAGTTTAGGAACCTACAGGGGGCGCGGGGCTTTCTTT.

The V call is TRBV27, the J call TRBJ2-1, with TRBD2 identical over 12 bases. From germline, CDR1 is MNHEY and CDR2 SMNVEV (reference sequence). The CDR3 is made up of 15 amino acids. With 5 bases clipped from V and 7 bases from J, the junction kept 6 bases outside the gene matches. The CDR3 bases are TGTGCCAGCAGTACTTCTAGCGGGGGGGTAAATGAGCAGTTCTTC. It is translated as CASSTSSGGVNEQFF.

The CDR3 sequence: CASSVHDRDRNTGELFF. Here the CDR3 DNA reads TGTGCCAGCAGCGTGCATGACAGGGATCGGAACACCGGGGAGCTGTTTTTT. V and J are TRBV7-8 and TRBJ2-2; the match to TRBD1 covers 7 bases. J was trimmed by 1 base and V by 5 bases; bases with no gene match: 10. Germline assignment: CDR1 SGHVS and CDR2 FQNEAQ. The CDR3 runs to 17 residues.

The gene calls are TRBV4-2 and TRBJ1-2; possible D gene TRBD1, 5 bases. The length of the CDR3 is 12 residues. With 9 bases removed from V and 8 bases from J, the gap between germline ends came to 16 bases. The germline gives CDR1 LGHNA, CDR2 YNFKEQ. The CDR3 reads CASSQGSGGYTF. The CDR3 coding sequence is TGTGCCAGTTCGCAGGGAAGTGGCGGCTACACCTTC.

J is TRBJ2-2 and V is TRBV6-5; the match to TRBD2 covers 9 bases. Germline CDR1 is MNHEY and CDR2 is SVGAGI. The CDR3 extends over 14 amino acids. The trim removed 6 bases at V and 7 bases at J, leaving 6 bases unmatched. CDR3 DNA: TGTGCCAGCAGAGCTAGCGGGACTGGCGGGGAGCTGTTTTTT. It specifies CASRASGTGGELFF.

This clone was seen a single time. V is TRBV6-5 and J is TRBJ1-4; weak D call: TRBD1 (6 bases). Trimming stripped 5 bases from V and 11 bases from J, with 21 bases between. This CDR3 spans 15 amino acids. Germline-derived CDR1 and CDR2 are MNHEY and SVGAGI. The CDR3: CASSPYTRVGGKLFF. CDR3 sequence (DNA): TGTGCCAGCAGTCCGTACACCAGGGTAGGGGGTAAACTGTTTTTT.